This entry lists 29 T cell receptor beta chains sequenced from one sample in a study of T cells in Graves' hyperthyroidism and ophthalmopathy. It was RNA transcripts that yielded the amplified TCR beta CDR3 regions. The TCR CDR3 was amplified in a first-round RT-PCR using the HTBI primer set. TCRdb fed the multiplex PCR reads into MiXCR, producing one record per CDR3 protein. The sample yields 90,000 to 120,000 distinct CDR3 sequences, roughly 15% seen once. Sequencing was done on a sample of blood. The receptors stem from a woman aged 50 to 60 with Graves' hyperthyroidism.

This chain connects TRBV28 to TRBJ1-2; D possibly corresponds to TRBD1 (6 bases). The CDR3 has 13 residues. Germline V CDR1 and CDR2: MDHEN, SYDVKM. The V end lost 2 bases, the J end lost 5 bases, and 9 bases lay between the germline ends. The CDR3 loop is CASSLVQGYGYTF. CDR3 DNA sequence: TGTGCCAGCAGTTTAGTACAGGGATATGGCTACACCTTC.

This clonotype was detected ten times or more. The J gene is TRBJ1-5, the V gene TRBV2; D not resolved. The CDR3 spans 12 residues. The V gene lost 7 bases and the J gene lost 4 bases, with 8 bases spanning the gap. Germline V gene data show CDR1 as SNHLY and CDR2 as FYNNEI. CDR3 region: CASNGVNQPQHF. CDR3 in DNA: TGTGCCAGCAACGGTGTAAATCAGCCCCAGCATTTT.

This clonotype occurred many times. The CDR3 is CASSPGTTDIQYF. The CDR3 DNA sequence: TGTGCCAGCAGCCCCGGGACAACGGACATTCAGTACTTC. The rearrangement joins TRBV28 to TRBJ2-4; tentative D call: TRBD1 (6 bases). The V gene's germline CDR1 is MDHEN and CDR2 SYDVKM. The CDR3 covers 13 residues. The V end was cut by 6 bases, the J end by 8 bases, with 14 bases between.

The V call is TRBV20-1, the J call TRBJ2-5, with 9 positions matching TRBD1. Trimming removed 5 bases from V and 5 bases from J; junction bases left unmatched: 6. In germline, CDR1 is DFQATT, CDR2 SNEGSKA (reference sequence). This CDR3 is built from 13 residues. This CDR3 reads CSAQDRGSETQYF. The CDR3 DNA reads TGCAGTGCTCAGGACAGGGGTAGTGAGACCCAGTACTTC.

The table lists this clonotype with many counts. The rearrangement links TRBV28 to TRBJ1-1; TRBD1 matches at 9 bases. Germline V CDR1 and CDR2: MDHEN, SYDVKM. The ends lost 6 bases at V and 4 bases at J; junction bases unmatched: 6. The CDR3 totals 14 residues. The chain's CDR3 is CASRGTGRTTEAFF. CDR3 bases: TGTGCCAGCAGGGGGACAGGGAGGACCACTGAAGCTTTCTTT.

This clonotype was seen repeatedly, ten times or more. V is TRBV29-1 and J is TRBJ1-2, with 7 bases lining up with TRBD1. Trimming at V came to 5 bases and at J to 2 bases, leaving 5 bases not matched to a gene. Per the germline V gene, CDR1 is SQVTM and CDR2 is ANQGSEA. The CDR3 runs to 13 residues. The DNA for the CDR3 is TGCAGCGTTTCGGAGGGGGCGAACTATGGCTACACCTTC. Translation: CSVSEGANYGYTF.

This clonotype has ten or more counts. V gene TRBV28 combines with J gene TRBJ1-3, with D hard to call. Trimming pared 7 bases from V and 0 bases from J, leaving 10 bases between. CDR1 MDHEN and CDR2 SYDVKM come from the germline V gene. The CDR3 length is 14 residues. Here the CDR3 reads CASTRAVSGNTIYF. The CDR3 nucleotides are TGTGCCAGCACCCGGGCGGTCTCTGGAAACACCATATATTTT.

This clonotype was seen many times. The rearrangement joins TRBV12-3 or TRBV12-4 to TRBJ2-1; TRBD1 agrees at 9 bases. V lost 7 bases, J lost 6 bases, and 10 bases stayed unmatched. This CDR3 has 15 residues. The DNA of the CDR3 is TGTGCCAGCACCCTACAGGGGGCGCGGGTCAATGAGCAGTTCTTC. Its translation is CASTLQGARVNEQFF.

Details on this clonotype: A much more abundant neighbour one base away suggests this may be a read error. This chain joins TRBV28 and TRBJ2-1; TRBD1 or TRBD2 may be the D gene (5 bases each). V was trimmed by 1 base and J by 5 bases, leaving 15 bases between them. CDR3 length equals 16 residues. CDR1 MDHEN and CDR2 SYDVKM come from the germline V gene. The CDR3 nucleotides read TGTGCCAGCAGTTTATCGTGGGACGGTTTCGACAATGAGCAGTTCTTC. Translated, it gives CASSLSWDGFDNEQFF.

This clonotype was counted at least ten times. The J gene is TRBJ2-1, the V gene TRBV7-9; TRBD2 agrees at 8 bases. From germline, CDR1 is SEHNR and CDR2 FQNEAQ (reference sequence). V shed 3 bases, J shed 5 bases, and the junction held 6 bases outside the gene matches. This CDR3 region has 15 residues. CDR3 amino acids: CASSFLNSGNNEQFF. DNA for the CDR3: TGTGCCAGCAGCTTCCTCAATAGCGGGAACAATGAGCAGTTCTTC.

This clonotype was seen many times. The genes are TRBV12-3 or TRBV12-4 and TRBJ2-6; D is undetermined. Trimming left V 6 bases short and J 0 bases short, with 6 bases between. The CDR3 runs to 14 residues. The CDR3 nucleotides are TGTGCCAGCAGGAGAAACTCTGGGGCCAACGTCCTGACTTTC. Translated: CASRRNSGANVLTF.

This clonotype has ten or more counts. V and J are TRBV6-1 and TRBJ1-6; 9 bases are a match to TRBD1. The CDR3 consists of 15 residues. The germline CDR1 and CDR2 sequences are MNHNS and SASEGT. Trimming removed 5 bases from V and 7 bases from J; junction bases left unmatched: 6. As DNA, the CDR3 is TGTGCCAGCAGTCCACGGGACAGGGCGAATTCACCCCTCCACTTT. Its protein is CASSPRDRANSPLHF.

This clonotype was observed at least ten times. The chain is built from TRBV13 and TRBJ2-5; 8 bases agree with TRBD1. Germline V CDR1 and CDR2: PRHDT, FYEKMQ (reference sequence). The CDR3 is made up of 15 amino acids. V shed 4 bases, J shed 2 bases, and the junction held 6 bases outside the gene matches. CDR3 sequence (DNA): TGTGCCAGCAGCTGGGCGCGGGACAGGCAAGAGACCCAGTACTTC. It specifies CASSWARDRQETQYF. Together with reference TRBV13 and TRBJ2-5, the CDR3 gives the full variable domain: AAGVIQSPRHLIKEKRETATLKCYPIPRHDTVYWYQQGPGQDPQFLISFYEKMQSDKGSIPDRFSAQQFSDYHSELNMSSLELGDSALYFCASSWARDRQETQYFGPGTRLLVL.

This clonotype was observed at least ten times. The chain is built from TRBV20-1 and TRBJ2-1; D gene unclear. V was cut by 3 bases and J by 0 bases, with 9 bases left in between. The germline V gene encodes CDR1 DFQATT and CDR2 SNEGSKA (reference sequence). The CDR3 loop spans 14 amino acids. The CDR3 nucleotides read TGCAGTGCTAGTCTACCTAGCTCCTACAATGAGCAGTTCTTC. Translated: CSASLPSSYNEQFF.

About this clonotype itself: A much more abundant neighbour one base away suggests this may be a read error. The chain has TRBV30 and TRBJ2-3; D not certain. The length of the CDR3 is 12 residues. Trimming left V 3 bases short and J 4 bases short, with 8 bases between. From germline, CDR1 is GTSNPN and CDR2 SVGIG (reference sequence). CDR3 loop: CAWSLPADTQYF. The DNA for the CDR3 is TGTGCCTGGAGCCTCCCCGCAGATACGCAGTATTTT.

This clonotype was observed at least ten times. The CDR3 DNA reads as TGTGCCAGCAGGTCGCAGAACATTCAGTACTTC. It specifies CASRSQNIQYF. The chain employs TRBV6-1 and TRBJ2-4, with D uncertain. The CDR3 runs 11 residues. The V end lost 6 bases, the J end lost 7 bases, and 7 bases lay between the germline ends. Germline V gives CDR1 MNHNS, CDR2 SASEGT.

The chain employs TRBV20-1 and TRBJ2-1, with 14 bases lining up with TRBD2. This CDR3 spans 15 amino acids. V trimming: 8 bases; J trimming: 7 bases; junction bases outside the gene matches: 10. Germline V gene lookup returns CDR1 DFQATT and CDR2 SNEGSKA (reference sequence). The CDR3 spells CSLTTGTSGGNEQFF. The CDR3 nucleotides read TGCAGTTTAACCACCGGGACTAGCGGGGGAAATGAGCAGTTCTTC.

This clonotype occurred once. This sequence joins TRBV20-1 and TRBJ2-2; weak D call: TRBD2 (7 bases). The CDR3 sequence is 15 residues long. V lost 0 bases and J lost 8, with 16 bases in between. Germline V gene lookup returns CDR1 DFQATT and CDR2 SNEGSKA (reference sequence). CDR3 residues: CSARDRGGAAGELFF. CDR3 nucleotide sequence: TGCAGTGCTAGAGATAGGGGGGGCGCAGCAGGGGAGCTGTTTTTT.

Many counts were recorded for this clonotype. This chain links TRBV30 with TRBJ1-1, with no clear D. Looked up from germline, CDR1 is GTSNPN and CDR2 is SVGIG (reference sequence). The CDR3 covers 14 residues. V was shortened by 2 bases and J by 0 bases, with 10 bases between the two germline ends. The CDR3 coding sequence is TGTGCCTGGAGTCCCGGACGGATGAACACTGAAGCTTTCTTT. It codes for CAWSPGRMNTEAFF.

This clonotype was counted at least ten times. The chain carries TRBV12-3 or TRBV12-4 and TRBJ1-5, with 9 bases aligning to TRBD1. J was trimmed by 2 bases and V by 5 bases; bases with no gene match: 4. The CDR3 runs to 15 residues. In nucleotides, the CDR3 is TGTGCCAGCAGTCTACAGGGGGCGGGCAATCAGCCCCAGCATTTT. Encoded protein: CASSLQGAGNQPQHF.

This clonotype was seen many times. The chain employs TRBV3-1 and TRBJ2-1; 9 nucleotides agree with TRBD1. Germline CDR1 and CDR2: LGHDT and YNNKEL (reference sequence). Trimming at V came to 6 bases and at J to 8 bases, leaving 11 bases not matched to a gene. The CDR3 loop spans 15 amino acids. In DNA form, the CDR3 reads TGTGCCAGCAGTCCCCCGGGGGACAGGGTCTATGAGCAGTTCTTC. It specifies CASSPPGDRVYEQFF.

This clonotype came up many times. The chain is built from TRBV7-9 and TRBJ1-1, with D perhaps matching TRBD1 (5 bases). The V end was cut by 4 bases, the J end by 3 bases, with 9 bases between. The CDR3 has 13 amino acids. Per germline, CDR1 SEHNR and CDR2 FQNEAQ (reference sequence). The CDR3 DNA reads TGTGCCAGCAGCTCCAGGGCCGACACTGAAGCTTTCTTT. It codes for CASSSRADTEAFF.

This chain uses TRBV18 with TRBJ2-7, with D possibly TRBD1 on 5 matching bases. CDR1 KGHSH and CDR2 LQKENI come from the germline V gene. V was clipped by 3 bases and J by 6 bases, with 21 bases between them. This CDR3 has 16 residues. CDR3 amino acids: CASSPRQQDARAEQYF. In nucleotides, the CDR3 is TGTGCCAGCTCACCCCGACAGCAAGATGCGCGCGCCGAGCAGTACTTC.

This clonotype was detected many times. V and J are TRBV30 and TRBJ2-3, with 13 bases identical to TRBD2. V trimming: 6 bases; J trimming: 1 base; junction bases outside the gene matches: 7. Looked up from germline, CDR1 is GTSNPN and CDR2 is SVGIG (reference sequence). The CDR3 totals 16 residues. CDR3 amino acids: CACTSGRGLGTDTQYF. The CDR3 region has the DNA TGTGCCTGTACTAGCGGGAGGGGTCTGGGCACAGATACGCAGTATTTT.

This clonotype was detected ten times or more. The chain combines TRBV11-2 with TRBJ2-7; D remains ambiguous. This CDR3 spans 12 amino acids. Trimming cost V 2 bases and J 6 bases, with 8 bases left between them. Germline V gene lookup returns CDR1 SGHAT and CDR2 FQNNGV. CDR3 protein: CASSLSGFEQYF. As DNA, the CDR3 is TGTGCCAGCAGCTTATCAGGTTTCGAGCAGTACTTC.

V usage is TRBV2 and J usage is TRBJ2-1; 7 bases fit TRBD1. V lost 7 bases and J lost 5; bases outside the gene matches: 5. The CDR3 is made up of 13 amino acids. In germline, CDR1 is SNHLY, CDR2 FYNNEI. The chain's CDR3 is CASKTGPHNEQFF. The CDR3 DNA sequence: TGTGCCAGCAAGACAGGGCCTCACAATGAGCAGTTCTTC. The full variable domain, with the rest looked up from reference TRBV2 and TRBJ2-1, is EPEVTQTPSHQVTQMGQEVILRCVPISNHLYFYWYRQILGQKVEFLVSFYNNEISEKSEIFDDQFSVERPDGSNFTLKIRSTKLEDSAMYFCASKTGPHNEQFFGPGTRLTVL.

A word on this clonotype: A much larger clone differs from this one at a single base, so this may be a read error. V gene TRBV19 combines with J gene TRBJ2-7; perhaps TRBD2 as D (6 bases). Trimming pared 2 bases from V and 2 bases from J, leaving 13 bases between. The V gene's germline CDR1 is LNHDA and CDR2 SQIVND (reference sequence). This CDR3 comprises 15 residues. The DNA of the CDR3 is TGTGCCAGTAGTATACAATTCAGGAGGGCCTACGAGCAGTACTTC. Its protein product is CASSIQFRRAYEQYF.

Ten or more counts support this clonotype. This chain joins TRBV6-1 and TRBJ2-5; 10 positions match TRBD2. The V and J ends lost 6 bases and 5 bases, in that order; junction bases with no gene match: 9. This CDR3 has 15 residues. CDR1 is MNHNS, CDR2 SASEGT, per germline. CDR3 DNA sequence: TGTGCCAGCAGCCTCAGCGGGAGGGCCGATGAGACCCAGTACTTC. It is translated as CASSLSGRADETQYF.

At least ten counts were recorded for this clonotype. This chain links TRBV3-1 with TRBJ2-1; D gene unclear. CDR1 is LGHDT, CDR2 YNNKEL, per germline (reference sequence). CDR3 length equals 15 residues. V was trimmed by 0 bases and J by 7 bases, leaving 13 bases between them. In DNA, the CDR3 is TGTGCCAGCAGCCAAGAAGGCCTGGGCGAAAATGAGCAGTTCTTC. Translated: CASSQEGLGENEQFF.